The 4 T cell receptor beta chains given below trace back to one sample, sequenced in a study of PD-L1 blockade in urothelial cancer. Noted time point: peripheral blood 6 weeks after treatment start. Sequenced by immunoSEQ multiplex PCR; TCRdb stores in-frame clones only, minus some. The sample records around 69,000 clones, around 90% being singletons. This specimen was PBMCs, taken around atezolizumab (anti-PD-L1) treatment. All receptors derive from an elderly woman with urothelial cancer.

DNA for the CDR3: TGTGCCAGCAGTACAGGGTTTCAAGAGACCCAGTACTTC. The encoded protein is CASSTGFQETQYF. V gene TRBV28 combines with J gene TRBJ2-5, with D tentatively TRBD1 (6 bases). The CDR3 totals 13 residues. V lost 5 bases and J 2 bases, leaving 9 bases between the germline ends. Germline V CDR1 and CDR2: MDHEN, SYDVKM.

This sequence joins TRBV7-9 and TRBJ2-1; 7 bases match TRBD2. CDR1 SEHNR and CDR2 FQNEAQ come from the germline V gene (reference sequence). With 5 bases clipped from V and 5 bases from J, the junction kept 12 bases outside the gene matches. The CDR3 runs to 16 residues. CDR3 protein: CASSKTVAGENNEQFF. The DNA for the CDR3 is TGTGCCAGCAGCAAGACGGTGGCGGGAGAAAACAATGAGCAGTTCTTC.

CDR3 in DNA: TGTGCCAGCAGCCAAGCTCCCCTCTCGGGGGCCAACGTCCTGACTTTC. Translating gives CASSQAPLSGANVLTF. The V and J genes are TRBV14 and TRBJ2-6; D gene ambiguous. With 1 base removed from V and 4 bases from J, the gap between germline ends came to 11 bases. CDR3 length equals 16 residues. The V gene's germline CDR1 is SGHDN and CDR2 FVKESK.

This rearrangement joins TRBV6-5 to TRBJ2-5; a weak D match, TRBD2 (5 bases). TRBJ2-7 explains the end of the DNA better; the J call may be wrong. CDR3 size: 16 residues. Germline values: CDR1 MNHEY, CDR2 SVGAGI. CDR3 loop: CASSYSRASFPNEQYF. The CDR3 coding sequence is TGTGCCAGCAGTTACTCGAGGGCTTCATTTCCGAACGAGCAGTACTTC.